This T cell receptor beta chain emerged from a study of response to subunit inactivated influenza vaccine (dated by TCRdb to 2016 to 2019). About the investigation overall: Deep quantitative profiling of the T cell receptor repertoire was used in the study to follow responses to a trivalent subunit inactivated influenza vaccine.

As concerns this clonotype: It has no known antigen specificity. Base qualities are not at hand, and no much larger clone is one base apart.

CDR3 length: 12 amino acids, cysteine to phenylalanine. Kept here is only the CDR3 DNA, which spans 36 bases and is read in frame from base 1. V gives up 11 bases and J gives up 1 base, and the segment between their germline ends measures 12 bases. CDR1 MNHNY and CDR2 SVGAGI were looked up in the germline V gene (reference sequence). Paper-wide results and their limitations: According to the authors, only a limited number of new T cells may be recruited by each seasonal influenza vaccination.

Library creation used RT-PCR. Sequencing was carried out with an Illumina HiSeq 2500. TCRdb trimmed public reads at Q25 via fastp, called clones via MiXCR and kept in-frame beta chains. Records with the same CDR3 protein are collapsed into one entry carrying the most frequent genes and DNA. For this sample the table gives 630,000 or so distinct CDR3 sequences, of which 15% to 17% were detected only once. Of the sample, roughly 11% falls within the top ten clones. The TCR sequence derives from a man aged 50-60 years who received an inactivated influenza vaccine. Donor details come from another sample of the same person, matched by shared clones. The material was PBMCs from blood, obtained about 13 days after vaccination. Rearrangement joined TRBV6-6 to TRBJ2-7; the D gene identity is not certain. For the CDR3, the sequence is CAVGRPSYEQYF. The DNA sequence follows: TGTGCCGTCGGGCGTCCATCCTACGAGCAGTACTTC.